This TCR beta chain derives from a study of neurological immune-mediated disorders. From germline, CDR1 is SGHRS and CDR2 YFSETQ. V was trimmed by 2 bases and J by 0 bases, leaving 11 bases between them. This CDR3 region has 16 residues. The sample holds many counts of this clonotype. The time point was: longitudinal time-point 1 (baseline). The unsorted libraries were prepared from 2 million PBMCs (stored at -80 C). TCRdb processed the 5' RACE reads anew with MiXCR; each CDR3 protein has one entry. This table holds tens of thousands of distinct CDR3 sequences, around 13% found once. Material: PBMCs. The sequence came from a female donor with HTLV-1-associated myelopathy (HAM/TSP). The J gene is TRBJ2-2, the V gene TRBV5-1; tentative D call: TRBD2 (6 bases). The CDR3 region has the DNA TGCGCCAGCAGCTTCGGGGCGGGGTCGAACACCGGGGAGCTGTTTTTT. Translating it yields CASSFGAGSNTGELFF.